This T cell receptor beta chain came from a study of blood T cell repertoires in COVID-19. Profiling relied on immunoSEQ multiplex PCR, and the TCRdb table lists in-frame clones only, not all of them. The sample consists of around 58,000 clones, just over 85% of them appearing once. The CDR3 sequence is 13 residues long. Unmatched junction bases numbered 2, after V lost 6 bases and J lost 1 base. Germline CDR1 reads SGHAT; CDR2 reads FQDESV (reference sequence). The sample consisted of peripheral blood. The TCR was taken from a human donor in a cohort sampled during active COVID-19. V gene TRBV11-1 combines with J gene TRBJ1-1, with TRBD1 matching 7 bases. The CDR3 region is CASSRTGNTEAFF. The CDR3 DNA sequence: TGTGCCAGCAGTAGGACAGGGAACACTGAAGCTTTCTTT.